This is a list of T cell receptor beta chains from one sample in a study of blood T cells in healthy people across ages. TCRdb ran MiXCR on the 5' RACE reads and lists one entry per CDR3 protein. Of roughly 1.5 million distinct CDR3 sequences detected, 35% to 45% appear once; the ten largest clones hold just over 4%. The sequenced material came from blood. All receptors derive from a young woman in good health. CDR3s include the opening cysteine and the closing phenylalanine or tryptophan. Each record gives: CDR3 length, V gene, J gene, clone size, D gene, CDR3 protein, CDR3 DNA. D genes are given only for firm matches. The listing skips clone size in some rows; elsewhere it reads once, few, many or a size class.

15	TRBV6-2/TRBV6-3	TRBJ2-5	many	TRBD2	CASSYGTSGIETQYF	TGTGCCAGCAGTTACGGGACTAGCGGGATTGAGACCCAGTACTTC
13	TRBV4-3	TRBJ2-7	many	NA	CASSQDRTYEQYF	TGCGCCAGCAGCCAAGATCGGACCTACGAGCAGTACTTC
15	TRBV6-1	TRBJ1-5	NA	NA	CASSEVGAENQPQHF	TGTGCCAGCAGTGAAGTTGGGGCAGAAAATCAGCCCCAGCATTTT
15	TRBV7-2	TRBJ2-5	many	NA	CASSLVGARGETQYF	TGTGCCAGCAGCTTAGTAGGGGCCAGGGGAGAGACCCAGTACTTC
15	TRBV25-1	TRBJ1-1	NA	NA	CASSDLRVGPTEAFF	TGTGCCAGCAGTGACCTCAGGGTGGGACCCACTGAAGCTTTCTTT
14	TRBV7-2	TRBJ2-5	many	TRBD2	CASSLAGRQETQYF	TGCGCCAGCAGCCTAGCGGGGAGGCAAGAGACCCAGTACTTC
14	TRBV3-1	TRBJ2-5	few	NA	CASSQDLGSETQYF	TGTGCCAGCAGCCAAGATTTAGGGTCAGAGACCCAGTACTTC
12	TRBV20-1	TRBJ2-1	many	TRBD2	CSAIGLANEQFF	TGCAGTGCCATCGGACTAGCCAATGAGCAGTTCTTC
15	TRBV12-3/TRBV12-4	TRBJ2-2	NA	NA	CASSLGSGNTGELSF	TGTGCCAGCAGTTTAGGTTCTGGGAACACCGGGGAGCTGTCTTTT
14	TRBV3-1	TRBJ2-3	many	NA	CASSPGPNAYTQYF	TGTGCCAGCAGCCCGGGCCCGAACGCTTATACGCAGTATTTT
16	TRBV6-1	TRBJ1-1	few	NA	CASSDSLTEADTEAFF	TGTGCCAGCAGTGATTCCCTGACAGAGGCGGACACTGAAGCTTTCTTT
13	TRBV3-1	TRBJ2-7	NA	NA	CASSRGYDYEQYF	TGTGCCAGCAGCCGTGGATACGACTACGAGCAGTACTTC
17	TRBV12-3/TRBV12-4	TRBJ2-1	few	TRBD1	CASTQGTGGAPYNEQFF	TGTGCCAGCACTCAAGGAACAGGGGGAGCCCCCTACAATGAGCAGTTCTTC
14	TRBV27	TRBJ1-4	few	NA	CASRGPGYLEKLFF	TGTGCCAGCAGGGGCCCGGGATACTTAGAAAAACTGTTTTTT
15	TRBV29-1	TRBJ2-1	NA	TRBD2	CSVTGGASPFNEQFF	TGCAGCGTGACGGGGGGAGCTAGCCCCTTCAATGAGCAGTTCTTC
10	TRBV2	TRBJ1-2	NA	NA	CACSVGGYTF	TGTGCCTGCAGTGTGGGGGGTTACACCTTC
13	TRBV20-1	TRBJ2-7	NA	NA	CSASLSSSYEQYF	TGCAGTGCTAGTTTGTCAAGCTCCTACGAGCAGTACTTC
14	TRBV29-1	TRBJ2-3	NA	TRBD2	CSAGSSGMGGTQYF	TGCAGCGCCGGGTCTAGCGGGATGGGGGGTACGCAGTATTTT
13	TRBV7-2	TRBJ2-7	few	NA	CASSPTLSYEQYF	TGTGCCAGCAGCCCTACACTCTCCTACGAGCAGTACTTC
10	TRBV29-1	TRBJ2-1	many	NA	CSVVRNEQFF	TGCAGCGTCGTTCGCAATGAGCAGTTCTTC
18	TRBV4-3	TRBJ2-5	NA	TRBD2	CASSQEGVGLDLGNEQYF	TGCGCCAGCAGCCAAGAGGGGGTCGGACTAGACTTGGGTAATGAGCAGTACTTC
15	TRBV21-1	TRBJ2-1	once	NA	CASSGRQQTNYEQFF	TGTGCCAGCAGCGGCCGACAGCAAACTAACTACGAGCAGTTCTTC
15	TRBV12-3/TRBV12-4	TRBJ2-3	few	NA	CASCLFIRGTDTQYF	TGTGCCAGCTGTCTCTTTATTCGGGGCACAGATACGCAGTATTTT
15	TRBV7-2	TRBJ2-1	NA	NA	CASTSQPLSYNEQFF	TGTGCCAGCACCTCCCAACCGCTTTCCTACAATGAGCAGTTCTTC
14	TRBV6-2/TRBV6-3	TRBJ2-4	few	TRBD2	CAIKTSGGKGIQYF	TGTGCCATCAAGACTAGCGGGGGGAAGGGCATTCAGTACTTC
13	TRBV28	TRBJ1-2	few	NA	CASSLQRGAGYTF	TGTGCCAGCAGTTTACAGCGCGGAGCTGGCTACACCTTC
14	TRBV6-4	TRBJ2-3	NA	NA	CASSERGAWDTQYF	TGTGCCAGCAGTGAAAGAGGCGCTTGGGATACGCAGTATTTT
15	TRBV9	TRBJ2-5	few	TRBD2	CASSISGRAPETQYF	TGTGCCAGCAGCATTAGCGGGAGGGCCCCAGAGACCCAGTACTTC
13	TRBV7-8	TRBJ2-1	NA	TRBD1	CASSHLWDSPQFF	TGTGCCAGCAGCCACCTCTGGGACAGTCCTCAGTTCTTC
13	TRBV7-2	TRBJ2-5	few	NA	CASSSTSYNEQYF	TGTGCCAGCAGCTCTACGAGTTACAATGAGCAGTACTTC
16	TRBV11-2	TRBJ2-1	few	NA	CASSTWTPGKHNEQFF	TGTGCCAGCAGCACATGGACTCCTGGAAAGCACAATGAGCAGTTCTTC
15	TRBV4-1	TRBJ2-5	NA	NA	CASSQVGGTGETQYF	TGCGCCAGCAGCCAAGTTGGAGGGACGGGCGAGACCCAGTACTTC
13	TRBV10-3	TRBJ2-3	NA	NA	CAVGGTEADTQYF	TGTGCCGTTGGAGGCACCGAGGCAGATACGCAGTATTTT
14	TRBV5-4	TRBJ2-1	once	NA	CASSDGLAGETQFF	TGTGCCAGCAGCGACGGATTAGCCGGGGAGACCCAGTTCTTC
14	TRBV18	TRBJ2-1	once	NA	CASSLVGIQETQFF	TGTGCCAGCTCACTAGTCGGGATACAAGAGACCCAGTTCTTC
15	TRBV13	TRBJ2-3	few	TRBD2	CASSDWASGRYTQYF	TGTGCCAGCTCCGATTGGGCTAGCGGGAGATATACGCAGTATTTT
17	TRBV18	TRBJ1-3	NA	NA	CASSPMRGPLSGNTIYF	TGTGCCAGCTCACCGATGCGGGGACCACTTTCTGGAAACACCATATATTTT
16	TRBV6-2/TRBV6-3	TRBJ2-1	NA	NA	CASSSPAPGSYNEQFF	TGTGCCAGCAGTTCGCCGGCCCCAGGGTCCTACAATGAGCAGTTCTTC
14	TRBV30	TRBJ2-7	few	NA	CAWSVGGNSYEQYF	TGTGCCTGGAGTGTTGGAGGTAACTCCTACGAGCAGTACTTC
15	TRBV7-9	TRBJ2-1	few	TRBD2	CASSMTSGMSNEQFF	TGTGCCAGCAGCATGACTAGCGGGATGTCAAATGAGCAGTTCTTC
17	TRBV5-1	TRBJ2-7	once	TRBD2	CASSLGLAGVVSDEQYF	TGCGCCAGCAGCTTGGGACTAGCGGGAGTAGTGTCCGATGAGCAGTACTTC
14	TRBV24-1	TRBJ2-7	once	NA	CASIGTSWSYEQYF	TGTGCCAGCATCGGGACCTCATGGTCCTACGAGCAGTACTTC
10	TRBV29-1	TRBJ1-1	NA	NA	CSVVIGHAFF	TGCAGCGTCGTCATAGGGCATGCTTTCTTT
13	TRBV29-1	TRBJ1-2	NA	NA	CSVLDRPLNGYTF	TGCAGCGTTCTTGACAGGCCCCTCAATGGCTACACCTTC
11	TRBV5-1	TRBJ2-1	NA	NA	CASSYRNEQFF	TGCGCCAGCAGCTACCGCAATGAGCAGTTCTTC
12	TRBV2	TRBJ1-4	NA	TRBD1	CASRDRDEKLFF	TGTGCCAGCAGGGACAGGGATGAAAAACTGTTTTTT
13	TRBV29-1	TRBJ1-1	once	NA	CSVGGETDTEAFF	TGCAGCGTGGGGGGGGAGACGGACACTGAAGCTTTCTTT
16	TRBV5-1	TRBJ2-1	few	TRBD2	CASSIAGTSGYNEQFF	TGCGCCAGCAGCATTGCCGGGACTAGCGGTTACAATGAGCAGTTCTTC
15	TRBV7-2	TRBJ2-3	NA	TRBD2	CASSLEREGPDTQYF	TGTGCCAGCAGCTTAGAGCGGGAGGGCCCCGATACGCAGTATTTT
16	TRBV12-3/TRBV12-4	TRBJ1-5	NA	NA	CASSLFPGASNQPQHF	TGTGCCAGCAGTTTATTCCCGGGGGCAAGCAATCAGCCCCAGCATTTT
15	TRBV7-2	TRBJ2-3	many	NA	CASSLGASGADTQYF	TGTGCCAGCAGCTTAGGAGCTTCCGGTGCAGATACGCAGTATTTT
18	TRBV4-1	TRBJ2-6	NA	NA	CASSSRDGRVSGANVLTF	TGCGCCAGCAGCTCCCGGGACGGTAGAGTCTCTGGGGCCAACGTCCTGACTTTC
19	TRBV11-2	TRBJ2-3	few	TRBD2	CASSLLGLAGDLSTDTQYF	TGTGCCAGCAGCTTACTAGGTCTAGCGGGAGATCTCAGCACAGATACGCAGTATTTT
16	TRBV7-9	TRBJ1-6	few	TRBD1	CASSRDRVGWNSPLHF	TGTGCCAGCAGCCGGGACAGGGTGGGATGGAATTCACCCCTCCACTTT
17	TRBV12-3/TRBV12-4	TRBJ1-4	NA	NA	CASSWNRDFATNEKLFF	TGTGCCAGCAGTTGGAACAGGGACTTTGCAACTAATGAAAAACTGTTTTTT